The 27 T cell receptor beta chains reported below all come from one sample, sequenced in a study of T cell repertoires in cytomegalovirus infection (dated by TCRdb to between 2019 and 2020). The treatment or condition tag for this specimen amounts to: in vitro stimulation with specific CMV peptide epitopes to enrich CMV-specific T cells. Sequencing relied on an Illumina HiSeq 1500. The public reads were run again by TCRdb, first through fastp at Q25 and then through MiXCR, and only productive beta chains were kept. Rows with a matching CDR3 protein are joined into one entry that keeps the most common DNA and genes. This sample gives hundreds of thousands of distinct CDR3 sequences in total; about two fifths of them show up just once. The top ten clones comprise about 45% of the sample. No cognate antigen is known for these TCRs. Sequences were derived from cultured PBMCs, sampled from culture after CMV antigen stimulation. Every receptor here comes from a human donor in good health (CMV status not recorded). Some clones in this sample may be carry-over from other donors' samples.

This clonotype was found a few times. J is TRBJ2-2 and V is TRBV4-1; D is perhaps TRBD1 (5 bases). V was trimmed by 0 bases and J by 6 bases, leaving 14 bases between them. In germline, CDR1 is MGHRA, CDR2 YSYEKL. The CDR3 is made up of 16 amino acids. The CDR3 nucleotides read TGCGCCAGCAGCCAAGAGGGGTCAGGGATGGCCGGGGAGCTGTTTTTT. This translates into CASSQEGSGMAGELFF.

This clonotype was observed a handful of times. The chain employs TRBV6-1 and TRBJ2-1; D could derive from TRBD1 or TRBD2 (6 bases each). V was shortened by 5 bases and J by 1 base, with 12 bases between the two germline ends. Germline CDR1 MNHNS, CDR2 SASEGT. The CDR3 covers 15 residues. CDR3 residues: CASSQLGGSYNEQFF. For the CDR3, the DNA is TGTGCCAGCAGTCAACTAGGGGGGTCCTACAATGAGCAGTTCTTC.

This clonotype was found a few times. The V call is TRBV7-8, the J call TRBJ1-2; 11 nucleotides agree with TRBD1. CDR3 length: 16 amino acids. V shed 5 bases, J shed 7 bases, and the junction held 12 bases outside the gene matches. Germline CDR1 SGHVS, CDR2 FQNEAQ. CDR3 loop: CASSSPGVDRGLGYTF. The CDR3, as DNA: TGTGCCAGCAGCAGCCCGGGGGTGGACAGGGGGCTTGGCTACACCTTC.

The chain carries TRBV6-6 and TRBJ2-6; unclear D gene. Germline values: CDR1 MNHNY, CDR2 SVGAGI (reference sequence). V was clipped by 5 bases and J by 1 base, with 9 bases between them. CDR3 length equals 15 residues. The CDR3 spells CASSMGWSGANVLTF. The CDR3 coding sequence is TGTGCCAGCAGTATGGGGTGGTCTGGGGCCAACGTCCTGACTTTC.

A few counts support this clonotype. The junction differs from germline at one of its ends, possibly a read error. The chain employs TRBV10-3 and TRBJ2-3; 13 positions match TRBD2. The CDR3 has 19 amino acids. Per the germline V gene, CDR1 is ENHRY and CDR2 is SYGVKD. CDR3 nucleotide sequence: TGTGCCATCAGTGAGTGGCGACTAGCGGGAGGAACTGGCACGGATACGCAGTATTTT. It is translated as CAISEWRLAGGTGTDTQYF.

The chain couples TRBV12-5 to TRBJ1-5; 8 bases map to TRBD1. This CDR3 has 16 residues. Germline V gene lookup returns CDR1 LGHNT and CDR2 FRNRAP. V shed 7 bases, J shed 3 bases, and the junction held 11 bases outside the gene matches. CDR3 coding DNA: TGTGCTAGTGAGTCCGGACAGGGAGTATACAATCAGCCCCAGCATTTT. Its translation is CASESGQGVYNQPQHF.

The chain links TRBV7-8 to TRBJ2-7; D is ambiguous. The V gene's germline CDR1 is SGHVS and CDR2 FQNEAQ. The V end was cut by 5 bases, the J end by 5 bases, with 25 bases between. CDR3 length equals 17 residues. The CDR3 sequence is CASSPLRAVGPSHEQYF. CDR3 DNA: TGTGCCAGCAGCCCCCTCCGGGCGGTAGGGCCGTCGCACGAGCAGTACTTC.

J is TRBJ2-5 and V is TRBV12-3 or TRBV12-4, with 14 bases fitting TRBD2. Unmatched junction bases numbered 4, after V lost 5 bases and J lost 5 bases. This CDR3 is built from 15 residues. The CDR3 coding sequence is TGTGCCAGCAGTCGACTAGCGGGGGGGCTGGAGACCCAGTACTTC. Residues: CASSRLAGGLETQYF.

This clonotype was seen at least ten times. The V call is TRBV7-2, the J call TRBJ2-7, with D possibly being TRBD2 (7 bases). The CDR3 has 14 residues. CDR1 and CDR2 from the germline V gene are SGHTA and FQGNSA. Trimming stripped 6 bases from V and 4 bases from J, with 16 bases between. This CDR3 reads CASSLSGGAYEQYF. The DNA for the CDR3 is TGTGCCAGCAGTTTAAGTGGGGGGGCTTACGAGCAGTACTTC.

V is TRBV10-3 and J is TRBJ1-2; the D gene is possibly TRBD1 (5 bases). The V gene lost 4 bases and the J gene lost 0 bases, with 9 bases spanning the gap. CDR1 is ENHRY, CDR2 SYGVKD, per germline. This CDR3 is built from 14 residues. The CDR3 bases are TGTGCCATCAGTGCTGGGGACTCTAACTATGGCTACACCTTC. Translation gives CAISAGDSNYGYTF.

The chain recombines TRBV10-2 with TRBJ2-1; 8 bases match TRBD2. The CDR3 spans 15 residues. Germline V gene data show CDR1 as WSHSY and CDR2 as SAAADI. V lost 4 bases and J lost 5; bases outside the gene matches: 7. The CDR3 DNA sequence: TGCGCCAGCAGTGTACCGGGACTAGAGGACAATGAGCAGTTCTTC. It translates to CASSVPGLEDNEQFF.

Written as DNA, the CDR3 is TGTGCCAGCAGCTTATGGGCGGGACAGGGGAAGACCGGGGAGCTGTTTTTT. As protein: CASSLWAGQGKTGELFF. This chain joins TRBV7-2 and TRBJ2-2; 10 bases align to TRBD1. V shed 2 bases, J shed 5 bases, and the junction held 8 bases outside the gene matches. The V gene's germline CDR1 is SGHTA and CDR2 FQGNSA. The CDR3 is 17 amino acids.

The sample holds a few counts of this clonotype. The chain couples TRBV7-2 to TRBJ2-1, with 10 nucleotides matching TRBD2. Losses at the gene ends were 2 bases for V and 2 bases for J; bases not matched to a gene: 18. The CDR3 totals 21 residues. Germline-derived CDR1 and CDR2 are SGHTA and FQGNSA. The CDR3 protein is CASSLRPGGAGGEKTYNEQFF. In DNA form, the CDR3 reads TGTGCCAGCAGCTTAAGGCCCGGGGGAGCGGGGGGGGAAAAGACCTACAATGAGCAGTTCTTC. The full variable domain, in which reference TRBV7-2 and TRBJ2-1 provide the parts outside the CDR3, is GAGVSQSPSNKVTEKGKDVELRCDPISGHTALYWYRQSLGQGLEFLIYFQGNSAPDKSGLPSDRFSAERTGGSVSTLTIQRTQQEDSAVYLCASSLRPGGAGGEKTYNEQFFGPGTRLTVL.

The chain uses TRBV4-2 and TRBJ2-3; 13 positions match TRBD2. Losses at the gene ends were 1 base for V and 10 bases for J; bases not matched to a gene: 8. CDR3 length: 16 residues. CDR1 is LGHNA, CDR2 YNFKEQ, per germline. The CDR3, as DNA: TGTGCCAGCAGCCAAGGGACTAGCGGGGGCCCGATCGCGCAGTATTTT. Its protein is CASSQGTSGGPIAQYF.

This clonotype was found a few times. V and J are TRBV7-9 and TRBJ2-1; TRBD2 is a possible D gene (6 bases). CDR1 and CDR2 from the germline V gene are SEHNR and FQNEAQ (reference sequence). V lost 6 bases to trimming and J lost 8 bases, with 17 bases between them. This CDR3 has 14 residues. CDR3 sequence reads: CASSWDSHGDEQFF. The CDR3 bases are TGTGCCAGCAGTTGGGACTCCCACGGGGATGAGCAGTTCTTC.

Only a few counts were recorded for this clonotype. The gene calls are TRBV6-1 and TRBJ2-7; TRBD1 is a possible D gene (5 bases). V dropped 0 bases and J dropped 1 base, with 19 bases sitting between them. Germline V CDR1 and CDR2: MNHNS, SASEGT. There are 18 residues in the CDR3. CDR3 sequence (DNA): TGTGCCAGCAGTGAAGCGCTAGTCAGGGCGCGCTGGTCCTACGAGCAGTACTTC. Its protein product is CASSEALVRARWSYEQYF.

This clonotype has only a few counts. J is TRBJ2-7 and V is TRBV7-2; TRBD2 agrees at 8 bases. Germline values: CDR1 SGHTA, CDR2 FQGNSA. The CDR3 totals 15 residues. Trimming removed 2 bases from V and 5 bases from J; junction bases left unmatched: 8. The CDR3 is CASSLWAGGPDEQYF. CDR3 bases: TGTGCCAGCAGCTTATGGGCGGGAGGACCCGACGAGCAGTACTTC.

This clonotype was detected ten times or more. The V gene is TRBV7-8, the J gene TRBJ2-7; TRBD2 matches at 10 bases. Germline loops: CDR1 SGHVS, CDR2 FQNEAQ. There are 16 residues in the CDR3. The V gene end was trimmed by 0 bases and the J gene end by 2 bases; junction bases not matched to a gene: 4. CDR3 region: CASSLARSGGAYEQYF. CDR3 nucleotides: TGTGCCAGCAGCTTAGCGAGGAGCGGGGGGGCCTACGAGCAGTACTTC. Drawing the rest from reference TRBV7-8 and TRBJ2-7, the complete variable domain is GAGVSQSPRYKVAKRGQDVALRCDPISGHVSLFWYQQALGQGPEFLTYFQNEAQLDKSGLPSDRFFAERPEGSVSTLKIQRTQQEDSAVYLCASSLARSGGAYEQYFGPGTRLTVT.

This clonotype has just a few counts. The chain joins TRBV7-6 to TRBJ2-3; D call uncertain. V lost 1 base and J lost 9, with 14 bases in between. This CDR3 has 14 residues. Germline-derived CDR1 and CDR2 are SGHVS and FNYEAQ. The CDR3 nucleotides read TGTGCCAGCAGCTTAGGGCCTCGGCCTTCAACGCAGTATTTT. It specifies CASSLGPRPSTQYF.

V and J are TRBV7-8 and TRBJ1-5; D uncertain. Germline lookup yields CDR1 SGHVS and CDR2 FQNEAQ. This CDR3 region has 14 residues. V was pared by 3 bases and J by 4 bases, with 10 bases between. CDR3 amino acids: CASSLGKRNQPQHF. The CDR3 DNA reads TGTGCCAGCAGCTTGGGGAAAAGAAATCAGCCCCAGCATTTT. The whole variable domain, remainder taken from reference TRBV7-8 and TRBJ1-5, is GAGVSQSPRYKVAKRGQDVALRCDPISGHVSLFWYQQALGQGPEFLTYFQNEAQLDKSGLPSDRFFAERPEGSVSTLKIQRTQQEDSAVYLCASSLGKRNQPQHFGDGTRLSIL.

In its sample, this clonotype was seen once. J is TRBJ2-2 and V is TRBV20-1; 11 nucleotides match TRBD1. The V and J ends lost 0 bases and 5 bases, in that order; junction bases with no gene match: 5. The CDR3 is 16 amino acids. From germline, CDR1 is DFQATT and CDR2 SNEGSKA (reference sequence). The CDR3 coding sequence is TGCAGTGCTAGAGACGCGGGACAGGGGGGAACCGGGGAGCTGTTTTTT. Translating gives CSARDAGQGGTGELFF.

The V and J genes are TRBV7-9 and TRBJ1-1, with D unclear. Trimming cost V 6 bases and J 2 bases, with 7 bases left between them. Germline CDR1 is SEHNR and CDR2 is FQNEAQ (reference sequence). The CDR3 extends over 12 amino acids. The CDR3 region is CASRLYNTEAFF. CDR3 in DNA: TGTGCCAGCAGGTTATATAACACTGAAGCTTTCTTT.

The chain couples TRBV7-8 to TRBJ1-2; D possibly corresponds to TRBD1 (6 bases). V was cut by 5 bases and J by 8 bases, with 12 bases left in between. Looked up from germline, CDR1 is SGHVS and CDR2 is FQNEAQ. CDR3 size: 12 residues. Here the CDR3 reads CASSAQGNGYTF. CDR3 in DNA: TGTGCCAGCAGCGCACAGGGTAACGGCTACACCTTC.

The chain joins TRBV5-1 to TRBJ1-1; maybe TRBD1 (5 bases). Per the germline V gene, CDR1 is SGHRS and CDR2 is YFSETQ. This CDR3 has 13 residues. The ends were cut back, 4 bases at V and 5 bases at J, with 12 bases in the middle. This CDR3 is CASSGTRGTEAFF. The CDR3 nucleotides read TGCGCCAGCAGCGGGACCCGGGGGACTGAAGCTTTCTTT.

The genes are TRBV6-1 and TRBJ2-3; D is unresolved. CDR3 size: 14 residues. Trimming cost V 5 bases and J 1 base, with 10 bases left between them. CDR1 MNHNS and CDR2 SASEGT come from the germline V gene. The CDR3 region has the DNA TGTGCCAGCAGTTTGTGGGCAGGCACAGATACGCAGTATTTT. Its translation is CASSLWAGTDTQYF.

The CDR3 DNA reads as TGTGCCAGCAGTCTGGGCAGCGGGAGGGCCTCCCAGCAGTTCTTC. It specifies CASSLGSGRASQQFF. The V call is TRBV25-1, the J call TRBJ2-1, with 10 nucleotides matching TRBD2. Trimming at V came to 5 bases and at J to 11 bases, leaving 12 bases not matched to a gene. In germline, CDR1 is MGHDK, CDR2 SYGVNS. This CDR3 has 15 amino acids.

In its sample, this clonotype was seen many times. CDR3 protein: CASSVGQFYSPLHF. For the CDR3, the DNA is TGTGCCAGCAGCGTTGGACAATTCTATTCACCCCTCCACTTT. The chain carries TRBV7-2 and TRBJ1-6; a possible D gene is TRBD1 (5 bases). V shed 5 bases and J shed 8 bases, with 13 bases lying between them. Germline CDR1 SGHTA, CDR2 FQGNSA. The CDR3 consists of 14 residues.